These 10 T cell receptor beta chains came from one sample sequenced in a study of early T cells in non-severe SARS-CoV-2 infection. Each CDR3 protein gets one entry after TCRdb re-called the 5' RACE reads with MiXCR. The repertoire holds 90,000 to 130,000 distinct CDR3 sequences, with roughly 12% as singletons. The sequenced sample was whole blood, obtained at baseline. The receptors derive from an adult who was a healthcare worker with PCR-confirmed SARS-CoV-2 infection or an uninfected control (not recorded which).

This chain uses TRBV5-5 with TRBJ2-7; TRBD2 matches at 11 bases. The CDR3 has 16 residues. Trimming removed 1 base from V and 4 bases from J; junction bases left unmatched: 7. CDR1 is SGHKS and CDR2 is YYEKEE in the germline V gene (reference sequence). The CDR3 DNA follows: TGTGCCAGCAGCTTGACTAGCGGGAGTCTAATATACGAGCAGTACTTC. Its protein is CASSLTSGSLIYEQYF.

The J gene is TRBJ2-7, the V gene TRBV6-2 or TRBV6-3; 8 bases agree with TRBD1. V lost 4 bases, J lost 8 bases, and 10 bases stayed unmatched. Germline CDR1 MNHEY, CDR2 SVGEGT. The CDR3 sequence is 14 residues long. Here the CDR3 DNA reads TGTGCCAGCAGTTCTGGGACAGGCCGAAGGCAGCAGTACTTC. This encodes CASSSGTGRRQQYF.

The sample holds many counts of this clonotype. The rearrangement joins TRBV29-1 to TRBJ2-2; D might be TRBD1 (6 bases). The germline V gene has CDR1 SQVTM and CDR2 ANQGSEA. This CDR3 has 17 amino acids. The V end lost 3 bases, the J end lost 1 base, and 18 bases lay between the germline ends. CDR3 residues: CSVEILDRTGNTGELFF. The CDR3 bases are TGCAGCGTTGAGATCCTTGACAGGACCGGGAACACCGGGGAGCTGTTTTTT.

The chain employs TRBV11-2 and TRBJ2-3, with 12 bases matching TRBD2. Germline V CDR1 and CDR2: SGHAT, FQNNGV. The CDR3 sequence is 16 residues long. Trimming removed 5 bases from V and 2 bases from J; junction bases left unmatched: 5. CDR3 nucleotide sequence: TGTGCCAGCAGCATTGGACTAGCGGGATACACAGATACGCAGTATTTT. It specifies CASSIGLAGYTDTQYF.

Many counts were recorded for this clonotype. V and J are TRBV18 and TRBJ2-5, with D unresolved. The CDR3 is 12 residues long. The V and J ends lost 4 bases and 0 bases respectively, with 3 bases between them. Germline assignment: CDR1 KGHSH and CDR2 LQKENI. The CDR3 is CASSLYQETQYF. CDR3 sequence (DNA): TGTGCCAGCTCACTGTACCAAGAGACCCAGTACTTC.

This clonotype came up a few times. This chain joins TRBV28 and TRBJ2-3, with D tentatively TRBD2 (6 bases). This CDR3 spans 15 amino acids. V lost 2 bases and J lost 4, with 13 bases in between. The germline CDR1 and CDR2 sequences are MDHEN and SYDVKM. The CDR3 spells CASSLAGLGPDTQYF. The CDR3 nucleotides read TGTGCCAGCAGTTTAGCGGGATTGGGGCCAGATACGCAGTATTTT.

This clonotype was counted only a few times. The genes are TRBV7-3 and TRBJ1-1, with D hard to call. Trimming took 5 bases from V and 1 from J, leaving 14 bases between them. Germline V gene lookup returns CDR1 SGHTA and CDR2 FQGTGA. The CDR3 covers 15 residues. CDR3 coding DNA: TGTGCCAGCAGCCCCCCCGGGGTCCCGAACACTGAAGCTTTCTTT. Its translation is CASSPPGVPNTEAFF.

The V and J genes are TRBV19 and TRBJ1-2, with no clear D. V lost 3 bases to trimming and J lost 2 bases, with 7 bases between them. Germline CDR1 reads LNHDA; CDR2 reads SQIVND (reference sequence). The CDR3 consists of 13 residues. The DNA of the CDR3 is TGTGCCAGTAGTATGATCATCAACTATGGCTACACCTTC. The encoded protein is CASSMIINYGYTF. Full variable domain (missing parts from reference TRBV19 and TRBJ1-2): DGGITQSPKYLFRKEGQNVTLSCEQNLNHDAMYWYRQDPGQGLRLIYYSQIVNDFQKGDIAEGYSVSREKKESFPLTVTSAQKNPTAFYLCASSMIINYGYTFGSGTRLTVV.

On this clonotype itself: A junction end diverges from the germline sequence, so it may reflect a read error. This chain links TRBV20-1 with TRBJ1-6; 10 positions agree with TRBD1. The germline V gene encodes CDR1 DFQATT and CDR2 SNEGSKA (reference sequence). The CDR3 sequence is 16 residues long. The CDR3 is CSARRGQGVNNSPHHF. Written as DNA, the CDR3 is TGCAGTGCTAGACGAGGACAGGGGGTCAATAATTCACCCCACCACTTT.

The rearrangement uses TRBV28 and TRBJ2-1; TRBD1 matches at 7 bases. The CDR3 loop spans 14 amino acids. Germline CDR1 is MDHEN and CDR2 is SYDVKM. Trimming at V came to 6 bases and at J to 1 base, leaving 3 bases not matched to a gene. The CDR3 DNA reads as TGTGCCAGCAGGCCGGGACAGTCCTACAATGAGCAGTTCTTC. Amino acid sequence: CASRPGQSYNEQFF.